These T cell receptor beta chains were read from a single sample in a study of blood T cell repertoires in COVID-19. Some clones are missing from TCRdb's copy, which holds only in-frame ones; the method was immunoSEQ multiplex PCR. This sample has 200,000 to 250,000 clones, with approximately 84% found just once. What was sequenced was PBMCs or T cells enriched from blood (not recorded which). The source of these receptors is a man aged 40-55 years who had recovered from COVID-19. Each CDR3 is given with its conserved first and last residue. The D gene is left open where the match is weak. Clone size appears in some rows only: once, few, many, or a class for an expanded clone.

>TRBV5-1|TRBJ2-1|TRBD2|.
TGCGCCAGCAGCTCACTAGCGGCCATGCTTCACAATGAGCAGTTCTTC
CASSSLAAMLHNEQFF
>TRBV30|TRBJ1-2|.|once
TGTGCCTGGAGTCCGGGGGATGGCTACACCTTC
CAWSPGDGYTF
>TRBV21-1|TRBJ1-1|.|few
TGTGCCAGCAGCAAAGAGGAGGGACAGGATCAGAACACTGAAGCTTTCTTT
CASSKEEGQDQNTEAFF
>TRBV5-1|TRBJ2-2|.|.
TGCGCCAGCAGCTGGGCCCCCGCAGGGTCGGACACCGGGGAGCTGTTTTTT
CASSWAPAGSDTGELFF
>TRBV24-1|TRBJ2-1|.|.
TGTGCCACCAGTGAGAGGAACAATGAGCAGTTCTTC
CATSERNNEQFF
>TRBV7-9|TRBJ1-1|TRBD1|.
TGTGCCAGCAGCCTGGGTAGGGGGCAATGGACTGAAGCTTTCTTT
CASSLGRGQWTEAFF
>TRBV5-6|TRBJ2-7|.|.
TGTGCCAGCAGCTTGTTAGCGAGAACCTACGAGCAGTACTTC
CASSLLARTYEQYF
>TRBV28|TRBJ1-6|TRBD1|.
TGTGCCAGCAGTCCTCGGACAGGGGGTAATTCACCCCTCCACTTT
CASSPRTGGNSPLHF
>TRBV11-2|TRBJ2-4|TRBD1|few
TGTGCCAGCGGGAGGAATCAGGGGGCGAACATTCAGTACTTC
CASGRNQGANIQYF
>TRBV4-3|TRBJ1-2|TRBD1|.
TGCGCCAGCAGCCAAGTGGACAGGGGGCAGAGTGGCTACACCTTC
CASSQVDRGQSGYTF
>TRBV4-2|TRBJ1-1|TRBD1|.
TGTGCCAGCAGCCAAGGACAGGGGGCGCGCGGAGCTTTCTTT
CASSQGQGARGAFF
>TRBV7-3|TRBJ1-2|.|.
TGTGCCAGCAGCTTAGGGGCAGGGAGGGGCTACACCTTC
CASSLGAGRGYTF
>TRBV29-1|TRBJ2-3|.|.
TGCAGCGCGTGGACGGGATATACGCAGTATTTT
CSAWTGYTQYF
>TRBV7-2|TRBJ2-7|.|.
TGTGCCAGCAGCTCCGGGACTGCCCGCGAGCAGTACTTC
CASSSGTAREQYF
>TRBV18|TRBJ2-5|TRBD2|.
TGTGCCAGCTCACCACGCCTAGCGGGAGGTATGGAGACCCAGTACTTC
CASSPRLAGGMETQYF
>TRBV30|TRBJ2-1|.|.
TGTGCCTGCAGCAGAGGCCTCCCCTACAATGAGCAGTTCTTC
CACSRGLPYNEQFF
>TRBV7-9|TRBJ2-7|TRBD1|.
TGTGCCAGCAGCTTCCCGGGACAGGTTTCCGAGCAGTACTTC
CASSFPGQVSEQYF
>TRBV18|TRBJ2-5|.|.
TGTGCCAGCTCACCGATCCGGACACGAACTAATTCGCAAGAGACCCAGTACTTC
CASSPIRTRTNSQETQYF